This TCR beta chain originates from a study of breast tumors, draining lymph nodes, adjacent tissues. Overall study findings and caveats: Tumor T cell lymph node origin was a supported hypothesis, not proven. Tumor and nontumor repertoires were significantly more similar in luminal-like than in basal-like breast cancer. Tumors had less TCR diversity than lymph nodes, more than nontumor tissue.

Via MiXCR, TCRdb re-called the multiplex PCR reads, giving one row per CDR3 protein. The profile shows around 140,000 distinct CDR3 sequences, approximately 20% of them singletons. V was clipped by 4 bases and J by 5 bases; unmatched bases: 7. The CDR3 extends over 15 amino acids. From germline, CDR1 is DFQATT and CDR2 SNEGSKA (reference sequence). There are many counts of this clonotype. Its antigen is unknown. Axillary draining lymph nodes of breast cancer patients supplied the node samples. The sequence was obtained from a female donor with breast cancer. Some clones in this sample may be carry-over from other donors' samples. The material sequenced was axillary lymph node tissue. The chain combines TRBV20-1 with TRBJ2-5; 13 bases fit TRBD2. The CDR3 DNA reads as TGCAGTGCTACCGGACTAGCGGGAGCTGATGAGACCCAGTACTTC. It is translated as CSATGLAGADETQYF.